A selection of T cell receptor beta chains follows, all from one sample in a study of blood T cell repertoires in COVID-19. Sequencing used immunoSEQ multiplex PCR; TCRdb keeps in-frame clones, though not all of them. The sample lists over 200,000 clones; about 90% were seen once. The sample consisted of peripheral blood. The receptors stem from a man between 40 and 49 years old with active or convalescent COVID-19. CDR3s include the opening cysteine and the closing phenylalanine or tryptophan. A D gene is named only where the DNA matches it firmly. Only part of the rows carry a size: once, few, many, or a class if the clone is expanded.

>13|TRBJ1-1|TRBV30|NA|NA
TGTGCCATATTAGGGAGGGCGAACACTGAAGCTTTCTTT
CAILGRANTEAFF
>16|TRBJ1-1|TRBV28|TRBD1|NA
TGTGCCAGCAGTTTTAGGACAGGGGGCTTGGACACTGAAGCTTTCTTT
CASSFRTGGLDTEAFF
>15|TRBJ1-2|TRBV15|TRBD1|NA
TGTGCCACCAGCTCCCCCGGGACAGGGGGCCATGGCTACACCTTC
CATSSPGTGGHGYTF
>14|TRBJ1-1|TRBV7-9|NA|NA
TGTGCCAGCAGTCCAGATCGGGGGGGCACGGCCGCTTTCTTT
CASSPDRGGTAAFF
>17|TRBJ2-1|TRBV7-2|TRBD2|NA
TGTGCCAGCAGACGCACCGGGACTAGCGGGGGGGCCAATGAGCAGTTCTTC
CASRRTGTSGGANEQFF
>12|TRBJ1-2|TRBV28|NA|NA
TGTGCCAGCAGCACGGGGATCTATGGCTACACCTTC
CASSTGIYGYTF
>17|TRBJ2-1|TRBV27|TRBD1|NA
TGTGCCAGCAGTTCCGAGAGAGACAGGGGGACCTACAATGAGCAGTTCTTC
CASSSERDRGTYNEQFF
>14|TRBJ2-7|TRBV10-2|NA|NA
TGCGCCAGCAGTCTTGGAGGAGCCCCTTACGAGCAGTACTTC
CASSLGGAPYEQYF
>17|TRBJ2-6|TRBV7-9|NA|NA
TGTGCCAGCAGCTTAGGACAGGCTCGCTCTGGGGCCAACGTCCTGACTTTC
CASSLGQARSGANVLTF
>15|TRBJ2-7|TRBV6-5|NA|NA
TGTGCCAGCAGTTACGGTTCAGGGATCTCCTACGAGCAGTACTTC
CASSYGSGISYEQYF
>12|TRBJ1-1|TRBV30|TRBD1|NA
TGTGCCTGGAGAGGGGACAGGGGTGAAGCTTTCTTT
CAWRGDRGEAFF
>17|TRBJ2-7|TRBV15|NA|NA
TGTGCCACCAGCAGAGAAGCCCGGCGGGCGAGCCTTTACGAGCAGTACTTC
CATSREARRASLYEQYF
>16|TRBJ2-1|TRBV7-3|TRBD2|NA
TGTGCCAGCAGCTTAAACGGTGAGGTGGGACTAAGAGAGCAGTTCTTC
CASSLNGEVGLREQFF
>13|TRBJ1-4|TRBV14|NA|NA
TGTGCCAGCAGCCGCGGGTATAATGAAAAACTGTTTTTT
CASSRGYNEKLFF
>10|TRBJ2-7|TRBV10-2|NA|NA
TGCGCCAGCAGGACAGACGAGCAGTACTTC
CASRTDEQYF
>14|TRBJ2-7|TRBV5-6|NA|NA
TGTGCCAGCAGCTTTCCGGGACTCGTCTACGAGCAGTACTTC
CASSFPGLVYEQYF
>18|TRBJ2-1|TRBV7-8|TRBD1|NA
TGTGCCAGCAGCACCCAAGGACAGGCGGTCCGGTCCTACAATGAGCAGTTCTTC
CASSTQGQAVRSYNEQFF
>12|TRBJ2-2|TRBV9|NA|NA
TGTGCCAGCAGCCGAGGTGCCGGGGAGCTGTTTTTT
CASSRGAGELFF
>14|TRBJ2-3|TRBV7-9|NA|NA
TGTGCCAGCAGCTTAGGGGGCTATCCAGATACGCAGTATTTT
CASSLGGYPDTQYF
>19|TRBJ2-1|TRBV7-9|NA|NA
TGTGCCAGCAGCTCAAACGACCCAGAACAGTACCGGTCCTACAATGAGCAGTTCTTC
CASSSNDPEQYRSYNEQFF
>16|TRBJ1-5|TRBV30|TRBD1|NA
TGTGCCTGGAGTAAACCGGGACAGGTTTACAATCAGCCCCAGCATTTT
CAWSKPGQVYNQPQHF
>15|TRBJ2-3|TRBV3-1/TRBV3-2|TRBD2|NA
TGTGCCAGCAGCCAAGAAACCAGCGGGGCAGATACGCAGTATTTT
CASSQETSGADTQYF
>14|TRBJ1-1|TRBV14|NA|NA
TGTGCCAGCAGCCAAGAGATGGCAGACACTGAAGCTTTCTTT
CASSQEMADTEAFF
>14|TRBJ2-7|TRBV10-1|NA|NA
TGCGCCAGCAGCGATGTGGGCAGCACCTACGAGCAGTACTTC
CASSDVGSTYEQYF
>14|TRBJ1-3|TRBV10-1|NA|NA
TGCGCCAGCAGCCGGGACAACTCTGGAAACACCATATATTTT
CASSRDNSGNTIYF
>16|TRBJ1-5|TRBV4-1|NA|NA
TGCGCCAGCAGCCAAGTGGGGATGGGGCCCAATCAGCCCCAGCATTTT
CASSQVGMGPNQPQHF
>12|TRBJ1-1|TRBV12-3/TRBV12-4|NA|NA
TGTGCCAGCAGTCCCCCGGGAGTCAGAGCTTTCTTT
CASSPPGVRAFF
>14|TRBJ1-1|TRBV18|NA|NA
TGTGCCAGCTCACCAGTGACAAGGAACACTGAAGCTTTCTTT
CASSPVTRNTEAFF
>15|TRBJ1-4|TRBV5-1|NA|NA
TGCGCCAGCAGAGATACAGGGAGGGGTGGCGAAAAACTGTTTTTT
CASRDTGRGGEKLFF
>18|TRBJ2-3|TRBV28|TRBD2|NA
TGTGCCAGCAGTTTCCCCGGGACTAGCGGGGACCCCACAGATACGCAGTATTTT
CASSFPGTSGDPTDTQYF
>14|TRBJ2-1|TRBV19|NA|NA
TGTGCCAGTAGTAAACAGGGGGGGAGGAATGAGCAGTTCTTC
CASSKQGGRNEQFF
>12|TRBJ1-1|TRBV28|NA|once
TGTGCCGTACGGGGAGGCCCACCTGAAGCTTTCTTT
CAVRGGPPEAFF
>17|TRBJ1-4|TRBV18|TRBD1|NA
TGTGCCAGCTCACCGGGCAGGGGGCAGAGAACTAATGAAAAACTGTTTTTT
CASSPGRGQRTNEKLFF
>16|TRBJ2-1|TRBV19|TRBD2|NA
TGTGCCAGTAGTCCCCGGGGGGACTCCCCCCGGGGTGAGCAGTTCTTC
CASSPRGDSPRGEQFF
>15|TRBJ2-5|TRBV5-1|NA|NA
TGCGCCAGCAGCTTGAAAGCAGGGGTTGGGGAGACCCAGTACTTC
CASSLKAGVGETQYF
>15|TRBJ2-3|TRBV4-2|NA|NA
TGTGCCAGCAGCCAAGTTTCTTCAGAAACAGATACGCAGTATTTT
CASSQVSSETDTQYF
>13|TRBJ1-5|TRBV18|NA|NA
TGTGCCAGCTCACCTCACAGTGATCAGCCCCAGCATTTT
CASSPHSDQPQHF
>13|TRBJ2-7|TRBV4-1|NA|NA
TGCGCCAGCAGCCAAGAGGGAGCCTACGAGCAGTACTTC
CASSQEGAYEQYF
>15|TRBJ1-6|TRBV5-4|TRBD1|NA
TGTGCCAGCAGCTATGACAGGGCCTATAATTCACCCCTCCACTTT
CASSYDRAYNSPLHF
>15|TRBJ2-5|TRBV14|NA|NA
TGTGCCAGCAGCCAAGACCGGACAAACCAAGAGACCCAGTACTTC
CASSQDRTNQETQYF
>15|TRBJ2-1|TRBV27|TRBD2|NA
TGTGCCAGCAGTTTACGACTAGCGCCGTACAATGAGCAGTTCTTC
CASSLRLAPYNEQFF
>16|TRBJ1-2|TRBV4-1|TRBD1|few
TGCGCCAGCAGCCTATCCCCGGGACAGGGGGCGTTTGGCTACACCTTC
CASSLSPGQGAFGYTF
>20|TRBJ2-2|TRBV10-3|TRBD2|once
TGTGCCATCAGTGATCCCTCCGGTACTAGCGGGATTTCTAACACCGGGGAGCTGTTTTTT
CAISDPSGTSGISNTGELFF
>16|TRBJ2-7|TRBV5-1|TRBD2|once
TGCGCCAGCAGCTTCATTAGCGGGAGAGGGTCCTACGAGCAGTACTTC
CASSFISGRGSYEQYF
>13|TRBJ1-2|TRBV6-4|NA|NA
TGTGCCAGCAGGGAATCAGGGTGGCATGGCTACACCTTC
CASRESGWHGYTF
>15|TRBJ2-2|TRBV18|TRBD1|NA
TGTGCCAGCTCACCGGGACAGGGAATCACCGGGGAGCTGTTTTTT
CASSPGQGITGELFF
>15|TRBJ2-7|TRBV5-1|NA|few
TGCGCCAGCAGCCCGAGACAGCCGAGCTCCTACGAGCAGTACTTC
CASSPRQPSSYEQYF
>18|TRBJ1-2|TRBV15|TRBD1|NA
TGTGCCACCAGCCTGTTGGCTTCCGGGACAGGGGTTGACTATGGCTACACCTTC
CATSLLASGTGVDYGYTF
>16|TRBJ2-2|TRBV27|TRBD1|once
TGTGCCAGCAGTTTAGCGGGACAGGCGAACACCGGGGAGCTGTTTTTT
CASSLAGQANTGELFF
>14|TRBJ1-3|TRBV7-9|NA|NA
TGTGCCAGCAGCCCTCTAGACTCTGGAAACACCATATATTTT
CASSPLDSGNTIYF
>14|TRBJ1-1|TRBV9|TRBD1|NA
TGTGCCAGCAGCACCGGACAGGGGTGGACTGAAGCTTTCTTT
CASSTGQGWTEAFF
>14|TRBJ2-7|TRBV19|TRBD1|NA
TGTGCCAGTACACCGGGACAGGGGGCTTACGAGCAGTACTTC
CASTPGQGAYEQYF
>14|TRBJ2-1|TRBV5-1|NA|NA
TGCGCCAGCAGCTTGGGGTCGGCAGCGAATGAGCAGTTCTTC
CASSLGSAANEQFF